This T cell receptor (beta chain) was captured by sequencing in a study of cytomegalovirus exposure and HLA in healthy donors. Study information: The roughly 130 validation repertoires used the same platform as the roughly 670 first-cohort repertoires (as reported by a later analysis). The study, taken as a whole, reports: The study recorded fewer than 200 TCR beta chains that were cytomegalovirus-associated. According to reports, the classifier identified cytomegalovirus status with high specificity and sensitivity.

The donors were in the roughly 130-subject validation cohort, distinct from the roughly 700-subject first cohort. Germline loops: CDR1 LNHDA, CDR2 SQIVND (reference sequence). V lost 8 bases and J lost 3, with 17 bases in between. The CDR3 spans 15 residues. Profiled with immunoSEQ multiplex PCR; TCRdb holds only in-frame clones, not every one. The sample holds more than 130,000 clones, about 86% seen once. Details on this clone: Its target is unknown.

The rearrangement joins TRBV19 to TRBJ1-5; possible D gene TRBD1, 5 bases. The specimen sequenced was PBMCs. The source of this sequence is a young woman in good health and CMV-seropositive. CDR3 coding DNA: TGTGCCAGTCGGACCTTCCAGGGTACCAATCAGCCCCAGCATTTT. Translated: CASRTFQGTNQPQHF.